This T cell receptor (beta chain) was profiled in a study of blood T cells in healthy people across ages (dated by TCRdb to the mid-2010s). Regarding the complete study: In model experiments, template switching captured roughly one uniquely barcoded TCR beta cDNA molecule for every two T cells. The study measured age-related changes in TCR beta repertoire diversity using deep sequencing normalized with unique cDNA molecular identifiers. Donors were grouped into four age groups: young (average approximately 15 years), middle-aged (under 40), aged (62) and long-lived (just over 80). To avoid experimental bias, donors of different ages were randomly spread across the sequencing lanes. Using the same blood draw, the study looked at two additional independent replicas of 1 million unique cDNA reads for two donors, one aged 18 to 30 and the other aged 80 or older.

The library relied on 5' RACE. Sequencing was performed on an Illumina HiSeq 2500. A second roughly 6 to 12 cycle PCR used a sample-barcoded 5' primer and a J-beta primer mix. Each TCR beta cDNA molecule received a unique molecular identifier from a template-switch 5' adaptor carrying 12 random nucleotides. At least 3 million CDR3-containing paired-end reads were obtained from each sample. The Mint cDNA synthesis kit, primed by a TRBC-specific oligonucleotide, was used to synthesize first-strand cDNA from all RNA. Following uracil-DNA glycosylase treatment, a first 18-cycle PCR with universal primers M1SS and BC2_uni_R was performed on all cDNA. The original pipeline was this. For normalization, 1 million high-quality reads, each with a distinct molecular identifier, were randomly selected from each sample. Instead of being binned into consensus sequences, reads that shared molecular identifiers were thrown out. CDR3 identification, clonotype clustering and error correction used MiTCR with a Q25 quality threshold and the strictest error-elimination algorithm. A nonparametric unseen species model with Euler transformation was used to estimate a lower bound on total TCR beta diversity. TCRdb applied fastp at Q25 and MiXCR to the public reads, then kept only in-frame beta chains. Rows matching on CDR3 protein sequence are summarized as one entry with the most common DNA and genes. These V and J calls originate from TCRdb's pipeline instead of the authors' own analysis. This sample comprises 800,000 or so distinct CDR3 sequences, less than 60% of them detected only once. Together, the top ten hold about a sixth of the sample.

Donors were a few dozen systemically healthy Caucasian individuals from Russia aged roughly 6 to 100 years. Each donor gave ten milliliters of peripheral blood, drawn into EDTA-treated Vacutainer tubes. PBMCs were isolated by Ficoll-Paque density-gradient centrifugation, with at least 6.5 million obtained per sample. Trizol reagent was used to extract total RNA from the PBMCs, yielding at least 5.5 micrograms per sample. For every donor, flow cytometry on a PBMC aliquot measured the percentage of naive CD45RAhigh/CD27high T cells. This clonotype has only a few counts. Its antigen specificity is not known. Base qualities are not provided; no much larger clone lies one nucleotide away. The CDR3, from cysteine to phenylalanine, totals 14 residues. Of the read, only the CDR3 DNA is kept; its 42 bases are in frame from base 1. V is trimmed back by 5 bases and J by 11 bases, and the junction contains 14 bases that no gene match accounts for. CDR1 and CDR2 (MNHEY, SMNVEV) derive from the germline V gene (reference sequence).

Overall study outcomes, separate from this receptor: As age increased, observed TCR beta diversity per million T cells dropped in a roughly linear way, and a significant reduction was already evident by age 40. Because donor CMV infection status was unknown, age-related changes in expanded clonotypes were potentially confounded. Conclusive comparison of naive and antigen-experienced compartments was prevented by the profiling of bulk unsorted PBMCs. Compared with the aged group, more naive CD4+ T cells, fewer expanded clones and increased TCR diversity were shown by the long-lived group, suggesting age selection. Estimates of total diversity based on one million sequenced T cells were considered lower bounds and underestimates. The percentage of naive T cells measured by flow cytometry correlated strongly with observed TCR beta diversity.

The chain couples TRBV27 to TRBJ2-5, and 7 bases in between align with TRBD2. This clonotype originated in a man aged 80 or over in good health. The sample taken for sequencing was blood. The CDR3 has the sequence CASSISGVYNEQYF. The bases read TGTGCCAGCAGTATCAGCGGGGTCTACAATGAGCAGTACTTC.